Following are 30 T cell receptor beta chains from one sample sequenced in a study of blood T cell repertoires in COVID-19. The repertoire was sequenced with immunoSEQ multiplex PCR; TCRdb's copy has only in-frame clones and lacks some. The data hold 200,000 to 300,000 clones, with 83% observed a single time. The sample taken for sequencing was peripheral blood. These receptors all come from a human donor in a cohort sampled during active COVID-19.

V is TRBV7-9 and J is TRBJ1-4, with TRBD1 as a possible D gene (5 bases). Germline V CDR1 and CDR2: SEHNR, FQNEAQ (reference sequence). The germline V and J ends were trimmed by 5 bases and 4 bases, with 17 bases remaining between them. This CDR3 region has 16 residues. CDR3 in amino acids: CASSKNPGLNNEKLFF. Here the CDR3 DNA reads TGTGCCAGCAGCAAAAACCCGGGACTTAATAATGAAAAACTGTTTTTT. The entire variable domain, with the rest obtained from reference TRBV7-9 and TRBJ1-4, is as follows: DTGVSQNPRHKITKRGQNVTFRCDPISEHNRLYWYRQTLGQGPEFLTYFQNEAQLEKSRLLSDRFSAERPKGSFSTLEIQRTEQGDSAMYLCASSKNPGLNNEKLFFGSGTQLSVL.

This chain connects TRBV30 to TRBJ1-1, with 7 positions matching TRBD1. This CDR3 contains 13 residues. J was trimmed by 9 bases and V by 1 base; bases with no gene match: 8. Germline V gene lookup returns CDR1 GTSNPN and CDR2 SVGIG (reference sequence). The chain's CDR3 is CAWSAQATGKAFF. The CDR3 region has the DNA TGTGCCTGGAGTGCCCAAGCGACAGGGAAAGCTTTCTTT. Together with reference TRBV30 and TRBJ1-1, the CDR3 gives the full variable domain: SQTIHQWPATLVQPVGSPLSLECTVEGTSNPNLYWYRQAAGRGLQLLFYSVGIGQISSEVPQNLSASRPQDRQFILSSKKLLLSDSGFYLCAWSAQATGKAFFGQGTRLTVV.

The chain combines TRBV10-3 with TRBJ2-2; D is possibly TRBD2 (5 bases). Germline V CDR1 and CDR2: ENHRY, SYGVKD. With 0 bases removed from V and 1 base from J, the gap between germline ends came to 9 bases. The CDR3 has 16 residues. The CDR3 nucleotides are TGTGCCATCAGTGAGTCGAGGGCTGGGAACACCGGGGAGCTGTTTTTT. Protein sequence: CAISESRAGNTGELFF.

The chain uses TRBV6-1 and TRBJ1-1; D gene ambiguous. The CDR3 is 13 amino acids. V was clipped by 3 bases and J by 4 bases, with 9 bases between them. Germline values: CDR1 MNHNS, CDR2 SASEGT. The CDR3: CASSEVYGTEAFF. Here the CDR3 DNA reads TGTGCCAGCAGTGAGGTTTACGGCACTGAAGCTTTCTTT.

This chain joins TRBV9 and TRBJ2-2; D perhaps matches TRBD1 (6 bases). Trimming left V 7 bases short and J 4 bases short, with 14 bases between. The germline CDR1 and CDR2 sequences are SGDLS and YYNGEE. The length of the CDR3 is 14 residues. Here the CDR3 reads CASGHRVGTGELFF. CDR3 sequence (DNA): TGTGCCAGCGGGCACAGGGTTGGCACCGGGGAGCTGTTTTTT.

V and J are TRBV5-6 and TRBJ1-4; a possible D gene is TRBD1 (6 bases). The CDR3 runs to 15 residues. CDR1 SGHDT and CDR2 YYEEEE come from the germline V gene. V lost 0 bases to trimming and J lost 0 bases, with 6 bases between them. DNA for the CDR3: TGTGCCAGCAGCTTGGAGGGGGCAACTAATGAAAAACTGTTTTTT. Protein sequence: CASSLEGATNEKLFF.

The gene calls are TRBV28 and TRBJ2-1; 12 bases map to TRBD1. Germline-derived CDR1 and CDR2 are MDHEN and SYDVKM. The CDR3 is made up of 16 amino acids. Losses at the gene ends were 6 bases for V and 8 bases for J; bases not matched to a gene: 11. CDR3 sequence (DNA): TGTGCCAGCAGCAAACTTCGGGGGACAGGGGGCCATGAGCAGTTCTTC. Residues: CASSKLRGTGGHEQFF. The entire variable domain, with the rest obtained from reference TRBV28 and TRBJ2-1, is as follows: DVKVTQSSRYLVKRTGEKVFLECVQDMDHENMFWYRQDPGLGLRLIYFSYDVKMKEKGDIPEGYSVSREKKERFSLILESASTNQTSMYLCASSKLRGTGGHEQFFGPGTRLTVL.

This sequence joins TRBV5-1 and TRBJ2-4, with 13 bases fitting TRBD2. The germline gives CDR1 SGHRS, CDR2 YFSETQ. The CDR3 is 18 amino acids. J gave up 3 bases and V 3 bases, and 9 bases lay outside the gene matches. The chain's CDR3 is CASSSTSGRPVGKNIQYF. In DNA, the CDR3 is TGCGCCAGCAGCTCGACTAGCGGGAGGCCTGTGGGCAAAAACATTCAGTACTTC.

This chain joins TRBV7-9 and TRBJ2-1; no definite D call. Germline V gene data show CDR1 as SEHNR and CDR2 as FQNEAQ (reference sequence). V was clipped by 5 bases and J by 5 bases, with 10 bases between them. The CDR3 runs to 13 residues. The CDR3 here is CASSPFRDNEQFF. The CDR3, as DNA: TGTGCCAGCAGCCCATTCCGGGACAATGAGCAGTTCTTC.

V is TRBV25-1 and J is TRBJ2-6; 8 bases align to TRBD2. With V trimmed by 3 bases and J by 0 bases, 7 bases remained unmatched. Germline lookup yields CDR1 MGHDK and CDR2 SYGVNS. This CDR3 is built from 18 residues. The CDR3 loop reads CASSDQGGGTSGANVLTF. The CDR3 DNA sequence: TGTGCCAGCAGTGATCAAGGCGGGGGGACCTCTGGGGCCAACGTCCTGACTTTC.

The rearrangement links TRBV4-2 to TRBJ1-6; 8 nucleotides align to TRBD1. Looked up from germline, CDR1 is LGHNA and CDR2 is YNFKEQ. V dropped 4 bases and J dropped 9; count of bases not matched to a gene: 8. The CDR3 contains 15 residues. The CDR3 reads CASSPTGTGGSPLHF. In DNA, the CDR3 is TGTGCCAGCAGCCCCACCGGGACAGGTGGTTCACCCCTCCACTTT.

CDR3 in DNA: TGCGCCAGCAGTCGGAGCGGGGCCCGCACAGATACGCAGTATTTT. Translating gives CASSRSGARTDTQYF. The rearrangement links TRBV10-1 to TRBJ2-3; 7 bases agree with TRBD2. V gave up 5 bases and J gave up 1 base; unmatched junction bases: 6. The CDR3 extends over 15 amino acids. Germline lookup yields CDR1 WNHNN and CDR2 SYGVQD (reference sequence).

The genes are TRBV11-2 and TRBJ2-1, with D perhaps TRBD2 (5 bases). Germline lookup yields CDR1 SGHAT and CDR2 FQNNGV. The CDR3 totals 14 residues. Trimming took 4 bases from V and 6 from J, leaving 13 bases between them. The CDR3 loop is CASSSPIRGNEQFF. In DNA, the CDR3 is TGTGCCAGCAGCTCACCTATCCGGGGCAATGAGCAGTTCTTC. Using reference TRBV11-2 and TRBJ2-1 for the parts outside the CDR3, the full variable domain is EAGVAQSPRYKIIEKRQSVAFWCNPISGHATLYWYQQILGQGPKLLIQFQNNGVVDDSQLPKDRFSAERLKGVDSTLKIQPAKLEDSAVYLCASSSPIRGNEQFFGPGTRLTVL.

In regard to this clone: The sample has other DNA sequences that encode this CDR3 too. The chain recombines TRBV5-1 with TRBJ2-7, with 7 bases fitting TRBD2. J gave up 2 bases and V 0 bases, and 2 bases lay outside the gene matches. The CDR3 is made up of 14 amino acids. From germline, CDR1 is SGHRS and CDR2 YFSETQ. This CDR3 is CASSLAAGAYEQYF. CDR3 in DNA: TGCGCCAGCAGCTTGGCCGCGGGGGCCTACGAGCAGTACTTC.

V is TRBV5-1 and J is TRBJ2-5; possibly TRBD1 for D (5 bases). The ends were cut back, 0 bases at V and 2 bases at J, with 8 bases in the middle. The CDR3 consists of 14 residues. The germline V gene has CDR1 SGHRS and CDR2 YFSETQ. The CDR3 loop is CASSLGRTQETQYF. CDR3 bases: TGCGCCAGCAGCTTGGGCAGGACACAAGAGACCCAGTACTTC.

The chain links TRBV15 to TRBJ2-5; TRBD2 aligns across 7 bases. V lost 0 bases and J lost 2; bases outside the gene matches: 12. Germline loops: CDR1 LNHNV, CDR2 YYDKDF (reference sequence). This CDR3 has 18 residues. CDR3 nucleotides: TGTGCCACCAGCAGAGATACGATCGGACTAGGGGAACAAGAGACCCAGTACTTC. The encoded protein is CATSRDTIGLGEQETQYF.

The V gene is TRBV14, the J gene TRBJ2-7, with unresolved D. This CDR3 spans 13 amino acids. Germline CDR1 reads SGHDN; CDR2 reads FVKESK. Trimming took 4 bases from V and 2 from J, leaving 9 bases between them. The CDR3 loop is CASSLSSAYEQYF. The DNA for the CDR3 is TGTGCCAGCAGCCTTTCGTCCGCCTACGAGCAGTACTTC.

This rearrangement joins TRBV6-5 to TRBJ2-7; a weak D match, TRBD2 (5 bases). Trimming removed 6 bases from V and 5 bases from J, with 17 bases in between. Germline V gene data show CDR1 as MNHEY and CDR2 as SVGAGI. This CDR3 spans 14 amino acids. The DNA for the CDR3 is TGTGCCAGCAGCAGCGGATGGGGAAGGAACGAGCAGTACTTC. Protein: CASSSGWGRNEQYF.

This clone was counted once. The CDR3 here is CSAMTGSYQETQYF. CDR3 nucleotide sequence: TGCAGCGCCATGACAGGGTCGTACCAAGAGACCCAGTACTTC. The V call is TRBV29-1, the J call TRBJ2-5, with 7 bases that match TRBD1. V lost 7 bases to trimming and J lost 0 bases; unmatched junction nucleotides: 8. The CDR3 totals 14 residues. The germline V gene has CDR1 SQVTM and CDR2 ANQGSEA.

This chain connects TRBV18 to TRBJ2-1; TRBD1 aligns across 10 bases. Germline V lookup: CDR1 KGHSH, CDR2 LQKENI. The CDR3 loop spans 15 amino acids. With 3 bases clipped from V and 9 bases from J, the junction kept 8 bases outside the gene matches. CDR3 in DNA: TGTGCCAGCTCACCGCCGGGACAGGGGACCGGTGAGCAGTTCTTC. Protein: CASSPPGQGTGEQFF. Complete variable domain (other parts from reference TRBV18 and TRBJ2-1): NAGVMQNPRHLVRRRGQEARLRCSPMKGHSHVYWYRQLPEEGLKFMVYLQKENIIDESGMPKERFSAEFPKEGPSILRIQQVVRGDSAAYFCASSPPGQGTGEQFFGPGTRLTVL.

This clone was detected only a few times. This sequence joins TRBV7-2 and TRBJ2-7; the D gene is possibly TRBD1 (6 bases). With 4 bases removed from V and 3 bases from J, the gap between germline ends came to 13 bases. Per germline, CDR1 SGHTA and CDR2 FQGNSA. The CDR3 loop spans 14 amino acids. CDR3 in DNA: TGTGCCAGCAGCTCATGGGACAACCTCTACGAGCAGTACTTC. Translation gives CASSSWDNLYEQYF.

The chain carries TRBV5-5 and TRBJ1-5; D is unresolved. Per the germline V gene, CDR1 is SGHKS and CDR2 is YYEKEE (reference sequence). Trimming shortened V by 1 base and J by 7 bases, and 21 bases separated the two germline ends. The CDR3 has 17 residues. Here the CDR3 DNA reads TGTGCCAGCAGCTTGTTCCCGCTGGCGGGCTCTGGCCAGCCCCAGCATTTT. Protein sequence: CASSLFPLAGSGQPQHF. The full variable domain, rest sourced from reference TRBV5-5 and TRBJ1-5, is DAGVTQSPTHLIKTRGQQVTLRCSPISGHKSVSWYQQVLGQGPQFIFQYYEKEERGRGNFPDRFSARQFPNYSSELNVNALLLGDSALYLCASSLFPLAGSGQPQHFGDGTRLSIL.

This clone has more than one count but fewer than ten. CDR3 loop: CASSPGQGSRQYF. CDR3 DNA: TGCGCCAGCAGCCCGGGACAGGGATCTAGGCAGTACTTC. The chain joins TRBV5-1 to TRBJ2-7; TRBD1 aligns across 9 bases. Trimming at V came to 4 bases and at J to 9 bases, leaving 8 bases not matched to a gene. The CDR3 spans 13 residues. The V gene's germline CDR1 is SGHRS and CDR2 YFSETQ. Full variable domain (outside the CDR3, taken from reference TRBV5-1 and TRBJ2-7): KAGVTQTPRYLIKTRGQQVTLSCSPISGHRSVSWYQQTPGQGLQFLFEYFSETQRNKGNFPGRFSGRQFSNSRSEMNVSTLELGDSALYLCASSPGQGSRQYFGPGTRLTVT.

The genes are TRBV4-2 and TRBJ2-1; 9 positions agree with TRBD2. The J segment lost 6 bases and the V segment lost 0 bases, leaving 15 bases of the junction unmatched. The CDR3 has 19 amino acids. The germline CDR1 and CDR2 sequences are LGHNA and YNFKEQ. The CDR3 here is CASSQEGWYSGSFTNEQFF. The DNA for the CDR3 is TGTGCCAGCAGCCAAGAAGGTTGGTATAGCGGGAGTTTTACCAATGAGCAGTTCTTC.

The V and J genes are TRBV24-1 and TRBJ2-2; 7 bases align to TRBD1. There are 13 residues in the CDR3. Germline V lookup: CDR1 KGHDR, CDR2 SFDVKD. After removal of 5 bases from V and 5 bases from J, the junction contained 1 base not matched to a gene. This chain's CDR3 is CATSGRGTGELFF. Here the CDR3 DNA reads TGTGCCACCAGTGGCAGGGGGACCGGGGAGCTGTTTTTT.

The V and J genes are TRBV27 and TRBJ1-2; D unclear. Trimming removed 10 bases at V and 5 bases at J, with 14 bases between. This CDR3 region has 12 residues. CDR1 is MNHEY and CDR2 is SMNVEV in the germline V gene (reference sequence). CDR3 loop: CAISGEVYGYTF. The CDR3 DNA follows: TGTGCCATCTCCGGGGAAGTTTATGGCTACACCTTC.

The CDR3 spells CASTIGGRGGPETQYF. In DNA form, the CDR3 reads TGTGCCAGCACTATAGGAGGGCGGGGGGGCCCGGAGACCCAGTACTTC. The chain is built from TRBV25-1 and TRBJ2-5; 9 nucleotides line up with TRBD2. This CDR3 is built from 16 residues. The V gene's germline CDR1 is MGHDK and CDR2 SYGVNS. With 7 bases clipped from V and 5 bases from J, the junction kept 14 bases outside the gene matches.

The chain combines TRBV12-3 or TRBV12-4 with TRBJ2-1; no clear D. There are 12 residues in the CDR3. Trimming took off 5 bases at V and 4 bases at J, with 6 bases between the two ends. CDR3 coding DNA: TGTGCCAGCAGTCTTAAATACAATGAGCAGTTCTTC. Translated: CASSLKYNEQFF.

The CDR3 protein is CASSSRKTSGSESYNEQFF. CDR3 nucleotides: TGTGCCAGCAGCTCCCGGAAGACTAGCGGGAGCGAGTCCTACAATGAGCAGTTCTTC. The chain recombines TRBV5-4 with TRBJ2-1; 12 nucleotides line up with TRBD2. The CDR3 consists of 19 residues. CDR1 and CDR2 from the germline V gene are SGHNT and YYREEE (reference sequence). V was pared by 3 bases and J by 1 base, with 11 bases of the junction left unmatched. Using reference TRBV5-4 and TRBJ2-1 for the parts outside the CDR3, the full variable domain is ETGVTQSPTHLIKTRGQQVTLRCSSQSGHNTVSWYQQALGQGPQFIFQYYREEENGRGNFPPRFSGLQFPNYSSELNVNALELDDSALYLCASSSRKTSGSESYNEQFFGPGTRLTVL.

The rearrangement joins TRBV20-1 to TRBJ2-3; possible D gene TRBD1, 5 bases. Trimming removed 5 bases from V and 5 bases from J, with 8 bases in between. The CDR3 is made up of 11 amino acids. The germline CDR1 and CDR2 sequences are DFQATT and SNEGSKA (reference sequence). This chain's CDR3 is CSALRVDTQYF. CDR3 nucleotide sequence: TGCAGTGCTCTCAGGGTAGATACGCAGTATTTT.